The source of this T cell receptor beta chain is a study of blood T cell repertoires in COVID-19. Study in general: There were acute and convalescent COVID-19 samples, and they came from the United States, Italy and Spain. T cells, B-cell-depleted T cells, or PBMCs provided the cDNA or gDNA that served as material.

Some clones are missing from TCRdb's copy, which holds only in-frame ones; the method was immunoSEQ multiplex PCR. The profile shows some 370,000 clones, more than 70% of them singletons. Germline loops: CDR1 MNHEY, CDR2 SVGAGI. This CDR3 has 15 residues. Trimming cost V 2 bases and J 0 bases, with 8 bases left between them. The sample taken for sequencing was peripheral blood. The rearrangement uses TRBV6-5 and TRBJ1-3; maybe TRBD1 (5 bases). This receptor was identified in a man aged 40-49 years with acute or convalescent COVID-19. The CDR3 coding sequence is TGTGCCAGCAGTTACGGGGCGGACTCTGGAAACACCATATATTTT. It encodes CASSYGADSGNTIYF.